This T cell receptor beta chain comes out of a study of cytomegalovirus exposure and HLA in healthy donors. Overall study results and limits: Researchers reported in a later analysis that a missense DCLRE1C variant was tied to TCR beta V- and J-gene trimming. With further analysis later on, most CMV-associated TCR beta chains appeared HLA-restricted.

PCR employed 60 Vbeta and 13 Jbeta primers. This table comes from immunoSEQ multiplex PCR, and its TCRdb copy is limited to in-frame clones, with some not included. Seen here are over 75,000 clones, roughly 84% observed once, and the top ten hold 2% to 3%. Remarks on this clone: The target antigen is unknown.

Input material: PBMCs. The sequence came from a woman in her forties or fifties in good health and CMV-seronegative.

The CDR3 here is CASSLERLQPQHF. The CDR3 DNA reads TGTGCCAGCAGCTTAGAGAGGCTTCAGCCCCAGCATTTT. V and J are TRBV7-2 and TRBJ1-5; D call uncertain. Per the germline V gene, CDR1 is SGHTA and CDR2 is FQGNSA. The CDR3 is made up of 13 amino acids. V dropped 1 base and J dropped 6 bases, with 7 bases sitting between them.